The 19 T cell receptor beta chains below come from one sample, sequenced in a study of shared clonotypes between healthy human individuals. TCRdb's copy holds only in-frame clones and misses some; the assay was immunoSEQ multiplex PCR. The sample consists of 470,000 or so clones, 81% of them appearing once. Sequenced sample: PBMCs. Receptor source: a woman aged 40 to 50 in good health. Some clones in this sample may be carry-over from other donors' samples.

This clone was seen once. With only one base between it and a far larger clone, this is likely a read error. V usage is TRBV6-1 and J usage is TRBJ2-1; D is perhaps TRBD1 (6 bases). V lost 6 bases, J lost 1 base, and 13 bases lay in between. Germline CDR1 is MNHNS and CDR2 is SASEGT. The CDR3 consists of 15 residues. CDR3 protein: CASSQDSGSYNEQFF. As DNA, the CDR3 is TGTGCCAGCAGCCAGGACAGTGGGTCCTACAATGAGCAGTTCTTC.

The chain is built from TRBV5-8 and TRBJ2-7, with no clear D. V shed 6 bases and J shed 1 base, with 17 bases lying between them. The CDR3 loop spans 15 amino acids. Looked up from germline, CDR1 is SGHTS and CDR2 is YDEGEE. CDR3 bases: TGTGCCAGCATCATTGGGCACAGAAATTCCTACGAGCAGTACTTC. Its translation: CASIIGHRNSYEQYF.

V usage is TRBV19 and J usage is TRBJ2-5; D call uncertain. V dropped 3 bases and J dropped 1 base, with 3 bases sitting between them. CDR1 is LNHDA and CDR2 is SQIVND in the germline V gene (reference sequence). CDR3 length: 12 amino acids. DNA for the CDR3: TGTGCCAGTAGTATGCGCCAAGAGACCCAGTACTTC. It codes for CASSMRQETQYF.

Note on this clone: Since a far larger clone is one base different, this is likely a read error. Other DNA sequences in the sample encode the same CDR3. The CDR3 DNA follows: TGTGCCAGCAGCGAAAGAGCGACAAGCTCCTACGAGCAGTACTTC. Residues: CASSERATSSYEQYF. This rearrangement joins TRBV6-1 to TRBJ2-5; D gene uncertain. The J call may be incorrect, as the DNA end agrees better with TRBJ2-7. The CDR3 contains 15 residues. Germline lookup yields CDR1 MNHNS and CDR2 SASEGT.

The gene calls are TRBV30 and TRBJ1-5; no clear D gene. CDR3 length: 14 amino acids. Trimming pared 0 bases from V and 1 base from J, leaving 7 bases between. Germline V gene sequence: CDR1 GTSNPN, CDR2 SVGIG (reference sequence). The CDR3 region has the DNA TGTGCCTGGAGTGTACGCAGAAGCAATCAGCCCCAGCATTTT. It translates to CAWSVRRSNQPQHF.

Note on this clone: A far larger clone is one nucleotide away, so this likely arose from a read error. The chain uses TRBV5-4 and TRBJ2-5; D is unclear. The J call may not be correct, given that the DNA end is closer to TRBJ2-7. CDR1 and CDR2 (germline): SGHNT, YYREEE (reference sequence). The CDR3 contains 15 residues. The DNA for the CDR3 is TGTGCCAGCAGCTTAGGCTGGGCGAGCTCCTACGAGCAGTACTTC. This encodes CASSLGWASSYEQYF.

The DNA of the CDR3 is TGTGCCAGCAGCTTAGGAGGGTATAGCAATCAGCCCCAGCATTTT. This gives the protein CASSLGGYSNQPQHF. This sequence joins TRBV7-9 and TRBJ1-5; D remains unclear. V lost 1 base and J 0 bases, leaving 7 bases between the germline ends. The CDR3 is 15 amino acids. Germline V gene lookup returns CDR1 SEHNR and CDR2 FQNEAQ (reference sequence).

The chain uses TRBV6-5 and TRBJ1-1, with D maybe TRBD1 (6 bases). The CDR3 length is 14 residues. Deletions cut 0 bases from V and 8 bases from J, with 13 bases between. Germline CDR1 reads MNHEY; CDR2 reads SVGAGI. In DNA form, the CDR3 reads TGTGCCAGCAGTTACTCTCTGGGGGCCGGAGAAGCTTTCTTT. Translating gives CASSYSLGAGEAFF.

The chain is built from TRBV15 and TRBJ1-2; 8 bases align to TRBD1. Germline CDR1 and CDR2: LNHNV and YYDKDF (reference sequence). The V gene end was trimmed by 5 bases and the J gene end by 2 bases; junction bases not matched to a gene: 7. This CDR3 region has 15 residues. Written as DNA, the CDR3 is TGTGCCACCAGCGGAACGGACAGGGTAAACTATGGCTACACCTTC. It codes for CATSGTDRVNYGYTF. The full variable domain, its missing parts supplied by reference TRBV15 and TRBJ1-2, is DAMVIQNPRYQVTQFGKPVTLSCSQTLNHNVMYWYQQKSSQAPKLLFHYYDKDFNNEADTPDNFQSRRPNTSFCFLDIRSPGLGDTAMYLCATSGTDRVNYGYTFGSGTRLTVV.

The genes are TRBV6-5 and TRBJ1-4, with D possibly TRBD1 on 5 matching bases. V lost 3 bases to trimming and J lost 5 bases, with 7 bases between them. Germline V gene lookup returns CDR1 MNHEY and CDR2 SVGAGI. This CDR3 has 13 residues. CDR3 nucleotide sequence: TGTGCCAGCAGTTATGACAGAAATGAAAAACTGTTTTTT. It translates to CASSYDRNEKLFF.

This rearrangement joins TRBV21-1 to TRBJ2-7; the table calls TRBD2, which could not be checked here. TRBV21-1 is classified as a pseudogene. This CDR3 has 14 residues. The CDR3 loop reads CASSRGDTDKEQYF. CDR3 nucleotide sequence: TGTGCCAGCAGCAGGGGAGATACAGATAAAGAGCAGTACTTC.

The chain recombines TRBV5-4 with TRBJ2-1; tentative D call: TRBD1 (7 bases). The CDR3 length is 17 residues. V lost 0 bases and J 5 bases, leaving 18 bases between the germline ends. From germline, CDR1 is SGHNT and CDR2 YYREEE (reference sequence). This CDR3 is CASSLGASAGQHNEQFF. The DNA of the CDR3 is TGTGCCAGCAGCTTGGGGGCGAGTGCGGGACAGCACAATGAGCAGTTCTTC.

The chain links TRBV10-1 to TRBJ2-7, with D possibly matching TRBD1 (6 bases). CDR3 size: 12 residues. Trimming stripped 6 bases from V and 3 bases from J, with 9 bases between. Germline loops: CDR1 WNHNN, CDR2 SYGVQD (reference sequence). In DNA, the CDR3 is TGCGCCAGCAGAGGGGACAACTACGAGCAGTACTTC. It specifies CASRGDNYEQYF.

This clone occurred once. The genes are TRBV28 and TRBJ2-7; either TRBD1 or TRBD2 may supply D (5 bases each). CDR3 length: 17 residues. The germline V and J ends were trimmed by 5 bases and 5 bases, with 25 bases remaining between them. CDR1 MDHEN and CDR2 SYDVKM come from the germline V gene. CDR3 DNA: TGTGCCAGCAGTGCGGTTAGGGGACCCCTTACTCGCCACGAGCAGTACTTC. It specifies CASSAVRGPLTRHEQYF.

CDR3 in amino acids: CASSGDYGETQYF. The CDR3 bases are TGTGCCAGCAGTGGGGACTACGGGGAGACCCAGTACTTC. The V and J genes are TRBV2 and TRBJ2-5; 7 bases align to TRBD2. The CDR3 is 13 residues long. The V gene's germline CDR1 is SNHLY and CDR2 FYNNEI. V shed 4 bases, J shed 5 bases, and the junction held 4 bases outside the gene matches.

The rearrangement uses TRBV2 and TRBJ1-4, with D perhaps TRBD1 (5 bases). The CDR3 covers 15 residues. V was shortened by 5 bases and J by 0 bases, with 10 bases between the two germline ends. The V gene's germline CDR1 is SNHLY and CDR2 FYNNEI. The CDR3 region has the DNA TGTGCCAGCAGTAGGGACCTTGCAACTAATGAAAAACTGTTTTTT. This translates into CASSRDLATNEKLFF.

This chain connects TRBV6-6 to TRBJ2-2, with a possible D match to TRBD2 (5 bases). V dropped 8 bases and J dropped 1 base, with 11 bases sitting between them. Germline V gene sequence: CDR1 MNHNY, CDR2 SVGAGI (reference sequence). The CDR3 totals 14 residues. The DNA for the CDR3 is TGTGCCAGCCTTGCGGGCTTGAACACCGGGGAGCTGTTTTTT. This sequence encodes CASLAGLNTGELFF.

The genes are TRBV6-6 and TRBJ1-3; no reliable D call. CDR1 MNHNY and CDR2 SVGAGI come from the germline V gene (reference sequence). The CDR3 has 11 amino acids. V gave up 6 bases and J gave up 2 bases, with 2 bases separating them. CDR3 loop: CASRAGNTIYF. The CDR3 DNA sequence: TGTGCCAGCAGAGCTGGAAACACCATATATTTT.

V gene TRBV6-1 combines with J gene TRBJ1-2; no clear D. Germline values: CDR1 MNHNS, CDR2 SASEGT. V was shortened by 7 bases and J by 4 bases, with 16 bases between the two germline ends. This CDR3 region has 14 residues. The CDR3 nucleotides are TGTGCCAGCAATGTGGGGTCTGAAGCCTATGGCTACACCTTC. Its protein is CASNVGSEAYGYTF.